This passage covers 8 T cell receptor beta chains from one sample sequenced in a study of blood T cell repertoires in COVID-19. The assay was immunoSEQ multiplex PCR, and TCRdb's table has in-frame clones only and misses some. The sample lists just under 150,000 clones; more than 80% were seen once. The sequencing sample was made of peripheral blood. The origin of the receptors is a human donor in a cohort sampled during active COVID-19.

The rearrangement joins TRBV28 to TRBJ2-7; 10 bases fit TRBD2. V lost 5 bases to trimming and J lost 7 bases; unmatched junction nucleotides: 17. This CDR3 spans 17 amino acids. The germline gives CDR1 MDHEN, CDR2 SYDVKM. DNA of the CDR3: TGTGCCAGCAGTCAAGAGCGGGGGGGCCCACTCATATCTGAGCAGTACTTC. This gives the protein CASSQERGGPLISEQYF.

The chain is built from TRBV6-2 or TRBV6-3 and TRBJ2-3, with TRBD2 identical over 10 bases. CDR3 length: 18 residues. V shed 2 bases, J shed 0 bases, and the junction held 8 bases outside the gene matches. The germline CDR1 and CDR2 sequences are MNHEY and SVGEGT. In DNA form, the CDR3 reads TGTGCCAGCAGTTACGGACGCGTGACTAGCGGGAGCACAGATACGCAGTATTTT. Its translation: CASSYGRVTSGSTDTQYF.

A single count supports this clone. V gene TRBV7-3 combines with J gene TRBJ2-3, with D perhaps matching TRBD2 (6 bases). Germline V gene lookup returns CDR1 SGHTA and CDR2 FQGTGA. The CDR3 is 15 residues long. Trimming left V 4 bases short and J 6 bases short, with 17 bases between. CDR3 sequence (DNA): TGTGCCAGCAGCTCCCACCCTCCGGGGGAGGATACGCAGTATTTT. This sequence encodes CASSSHPPGEDTQYF.

The chain is built from TRBV4-1 and TRBJ1-1, with D possibly being TRBD1 (6 bases). Trimming left V 0 bases short and J 1 base short, with 15 bases between. CDR1 and CDR2 (germline): MGHRA, YSYEKL. CDR3 length: 17 residues. As DNA, the CDR3 is TGCGCCAGCAGCCAAGACGTGGGGGCGGGGGGGAACACTGAAGCTTTCTTT. Translated: CASSQDVGAGGNTEAFF.

The V and J genes are TRBV2 and TRBJ2-1; 12 nucleotides agree with TRBD2. Trimming took 4 bases from V and 2 from J; bases not matched to a gene: 3. Germline V gives CDR1 SNHLY, CDR2 FYNNEI. The CDR3 sequence is 16 residues long. This CDR3 reads CASSVSSGRAYNEQFF. CDR3 in DNA: TGTGCCAGCAGTGTTTCTAGCGGGAGGGCCTACAATGAGCAGTTCTTC.

This chain uses TRBV6-1 with TRBJ1-6; 11 bases fit TRBD1. The CDR3 totals 19 residues. Germline V lookup: CDR1 MNHNS, CDR2 SASEGT. V dropped 1 base and J dropped 1; count of bases not matched to a gene: 6. CDR3 coding DNA: TGTGCCAGCAGTGAAGACGGACAGGGGGCTTGGTCCTATAATTCACCCCTCCACTTT. Encoded protein: CASSEDGQGAWSYNSPLHF.

The V and J genes are TRBV28 and TRBJ2-1; D remains unclear. The germline V gene has CDR1 MDHEN and CDR2 SYDVKM. This CDR3 has 16 residues. V was trimmed by 5 bases and J by 5 bases, leaving 19 bases between them. The CDR3 is CASSPPGLYKNNEQFF. The CDR3 DNA follows: TGTGCCAGCAGTCCGCCAGGCCTATACAAGAACAATGAGCAGTTCTTC.

This sequence joins TRBV6-5 and TRBJ2-5; 10 nucleotides line up with TRBD2. This CDR3 has 15 amino acids. Germline lookup yields CDR1 MNHEY and CDR2 SVGAGI. J was trimmed by 1 base and V by 8 bases; bases with no gene match: 7. The CDR3 DNA follows: TGTGCCAGCCGGACTAGCGGAGTTTCCCAAGAGACCCAGTACTTC. This encodes CASRTSGVSQETQYF.